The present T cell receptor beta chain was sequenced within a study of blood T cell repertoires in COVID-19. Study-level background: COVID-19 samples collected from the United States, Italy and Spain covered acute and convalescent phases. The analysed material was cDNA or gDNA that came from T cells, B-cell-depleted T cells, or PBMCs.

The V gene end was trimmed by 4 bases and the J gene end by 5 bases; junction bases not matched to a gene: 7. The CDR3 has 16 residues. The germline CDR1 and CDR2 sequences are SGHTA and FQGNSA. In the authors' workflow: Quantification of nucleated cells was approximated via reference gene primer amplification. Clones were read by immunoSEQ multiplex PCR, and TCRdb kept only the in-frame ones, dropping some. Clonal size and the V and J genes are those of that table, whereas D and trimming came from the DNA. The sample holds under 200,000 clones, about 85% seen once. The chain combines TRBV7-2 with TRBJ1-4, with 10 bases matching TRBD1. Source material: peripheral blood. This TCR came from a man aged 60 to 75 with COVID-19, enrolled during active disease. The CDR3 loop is CASSSRTGGGNEKLFF. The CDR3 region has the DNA TGTGCCAGCAGCTCACGGACAGGGGGAGGAAATGAAAAACTGTTTTTT.